These 17 T cell receptor beta chains came from one sample sequenced in a study of chemoradiotherapy in HPV16-positive cancers. Sequencing was performed with immunoSEQ multiplex PCR; in TCRdb, only in-frame clones are kept and a portion is missing. Here the sample spans some 4,600 clones, almost 90% being singletons. Specimen collection occurred from a patient who underwent chemoradiotherapy. The receptors stem from a human donor with HPV-associated anogenital cancer.

The chain uses TRBV5-6 and TRBJ2-7, with D unclear. Per the germline V gene, CDR1 is SGHDT and CDR2 is YYEEEE. The CDR3 runs 15 residues. The V end was cut by 0 bases, the J end by 6 bases, with 16 bases between. The CDR3 sequence: CASSLAWVDVGEQYF. The CDR3, as DNA: TGTGCCAGCAGCTTGGCGTGGGTGGATGTGGGCGAGCAGTACTTC. The full variable domain, its missing parts supplied by reference TRBV5-6 and TRBJ2-7, is DAGVTQSPTHLIKTRGQQVTLRCSPKSGHDTVSWYQQALGQGPQFIFQYYEEEERQRGNFPDRFSGHQFPNYSSELNVNALLLGDSALYLCASSLAWVDVGEQYFGPGTRLTVT.

The chain couples TRBV9 to TRBJ2-5; no clear D gene. CDR3 length: 17 amino acids. CDR1 is SGDLS and CDR2 is YYNGEE in the germline V gene. Deletions cut 2 bases from V and 1 base from J, with 18 bases between. CDR3 sequence (DNA): TGTGCCAGCAGCGTTGTAGGGTGGGGTCAGACCCAAGAGACCCAGTACTTC. Protein sequence: CASSVVGWGQTQETQYF.

This rearrangement joins TRBV5-1 to TRBJ2-7; 11 positions agree with TRBD2. The V gene end was trimmed by 1 base and the J gene end by 1 base; junction bases not matched to a gene: 7. Per germline, CDR1 SGHRS and CDR2 YFSETQ. CDR3 size: 17 residues. In DNA form, the CDR3 reads TGCGCCAGCAGCTTGTCCTCGACTAGCGGGAATTCCTACGAGCAGTACTTC. Its translation is CASSLSSTSGNSYEQYF.

This CDR3 is CASSLGTQNYGYTF. In nucleotides, the CDR3 is TGCGCCAGCAGCTTGGGGACTCAGAACTATGGCTACACCTTC. This sequence joins TRBV5-1 and TRBJ1-2; the D is unclear. Germline V gene lookup returns CDR1 SGHRS and CDR2 YFSETQ. The V gene lost 0 bases and the J gene lost 2 bases, with 8 bases spanning the gap. There are 14 residues in the CDR3.

V gene TRBV13 combines with J gene TRBJ1-4; unclear D gene. Germline values: CDR1 PRHDT, CDR2 FYEKMQ (reference sequence). There are 14 residues in the CDR3. Trimming pared 5 bases from V and 6 bases from J, leaving 13 bases between. The CDR3 sequence is CASSTGPMDEKLFF. DNA for the CDR3: TGTGCCAGCAGCACCGGGCCCATGGATGAAAAACTGTTTTTT.

Notes on this clone: The junction does not match germline at one end; this may be a read error. The chain uses TRBV7-9 and TRBJ1-1, with D perhaps matching TRBD1 (5 bases). Germline values: CDR1 SEHNR, CDR2 FQNEAQ (reference sequence). The CDR3 consists of 13 residues. The chain's CDR3 is CASSVAGSTEAFF. The CDR3, as DNA: TGTGCCAGCAGCGTAGCAGGGAGCACTGAAGCTTTCTTT.

This clone has just a few counts. CDR3 sequence: CASSPRSSGYTF. DNA for the CDR3: TGTGCCAGCTCACCCCGGTCGTCTGGCTACACCTTC. The chain links TRBV18 to TRBJ1-2; D is ambiguous. Germline V gives CDR1 KGHSH, CDR2 LQKENI. V was pared by 3 bases and J by 7 bases, with 9 bases between. This CDR3 region has 12 residues.

V is TRBV29-1 and J is TRBJ2-7; 8 nucleotides match TRBD1. The V gene end was trimmed by 0 bases and the J gene end by 3 bases; junction bases not matched to a gene: 4. Germline V CDR1 and CDR2: SQVTM, ANQGSEA. This CDR3 is built from 14 residues. The CDR3 DNA follows: TGCAGCGTTGAAGAGGCTGGACAGGGCTACGAGCAGTACTTC. Protein product: CSVEEAGQGYEQYF.

The J gene is TRBJ2-7, the V gene TRBV5-6, with D unresolved. The CDR3 runs to 12 residues. Germline CDR1 reads SGHDT; CDR2 reads YYEEEE. Trimming removed 4 bases from V and 3 bases from J, with 8 bases in between. The CDR3 DNA is TGTGCCAGCAGCCGGAACGACTACGAGCAGTACTTC. This codes for CASSRNDYEQYF.

The chain couples TRBV6-1 to TRBJ2-2; 7 bases match TRBD1. CDR3 length: 14 amino acids. Germline V gene sequence: CDR1 MNHNS, CDR2 SASEGT. The V gene end was trimmed by 5 bases and the J gene end by 4 bases; junction bases not matched to a gene: 4. This CDR3 reads CASSLGQSTGELFF. The CDR3 coding sequence is TGTGCCAGCAGTCTGGGACAGTCCACCGGGGAGCTGTTTTTT.

The chain has TRBV5-4 and TRBJ2-1, with 8 bases that match TRBD1. From germline, CDR1 is SGHNT and CDR2 YYREEE (reference sequence). The junction had 7 bases not matched to a gene; V was cut back by 4 bases and J by 7 bases. The CDR3 runs 14 residues. The CDR3 reads CASSHGQGRNEQFF. Written as DNA, the CDR3 is TGTGCCAGCAGCCACGGACAGGGTCGTAATGAGCAGTTCTTC.

The V and J genes are TRBV23-1 and TRBJ2-7; weak D call: TRBD2 (5 bases). TRBV23-1 is identified as an open reading frame with a role that is uncertain. The length of the CDR3 is 15 residues. V gave up 5 bases and J gave up 7 bases, with 21 bases separating them. This CDR3 reads CASSIKSRRAIEQYF. CDR3 sequence (DNA): TGCGCCAGCAGTATTAAATCACGGCGGGCTATAGAGCAGTACTTC.

The gene calls are TRBV6-1 and TRBJ2-1; 12 bases are shared with TRBD2. The CDR3 has 14 residues. V was pared by 6 bases and J by 5 bases, with 2 bases of the junction left unmatched. In germline, CDR1 is MNHNS, CDR2 SASEGT. The CDR3 is CASRRLAGDNEQFF. CDR3 nucleotides: TGTGCCAGCAGGAGACTAGCGGGGGACAATGAGCAGTTCTTC.

This chain uses TRBV20-1 with TRBJ2-2; D is ambiguous. Trimming removed 6 bases from V and 7 bases from J, with 9 bases in between. The CDR3 loop spans 11 amino acids. The germline gives CDR1 DFQATT, CDR2 SNEGSKA (reference sequence). The CDR3 sequence: CSAERSGELFF. CDR3 in DNA: TGCAGTGCGGAGAGGAGCGGGGAGCTGTTTTTT.

This chain uses TRBV7-3 with TRBJ2-2; no clear D. Trimming shortened V by 2 bases and J by 1 base, and 2 bases separated the two germline ends. The CDR3 is 13 amino acids. The germline V gene encodes CDR1 SGHTA and CDR2 FQGTGA. CDR3 sequence: CASSLGNTGELFF. The CDR3 DNA reads TGTGCCAGCAGCTTAGGGAACACCGGGGAGCTGTTTTTT.

In this sample, this clone turned up once. This chain joins TRBV19 and TRBJ2-7; no reliable D call. The CDR3 covers 15 residues. V was trimmed by 3 bases and J by 0 bases, leaving 12 bases between them. The germline gives CDR1 LNHDA, CDR2 SQIVND (reference sequence). The CDR3 DNA sequence: TGTGCCAGTAGTATTTCTAGTTCAAGCTCCTACGAGCAGTACTTC. It encodes CASSISSSSSYEQYF. Variable domain in full (rest from reference TRBV19 and TRBJ2-7): DGGITQSPKYLFRKEGQNVTLSCEQNLNHDAMYWYRQDPGQGLRLIYYSQIVNDFQKGDIAEGYSVSREKKESFPLTVTSAQKNPTAFYLCASSISSSSSYEQYFGPGTRLTVT.

The gene calls are TRBV19 and TRBJ1-3; D ambiguous. Germline assignment: CDR1 LNHDA and CDR2 SQIVND (reference sequence). The CDR3 runs to 14 residues. The V and J ends lost 3 bases and 0 bases respectively, with 6 bases between them. The DNA for the CDR3 is TGTGCCAGTAGTATCAGTGCCTCTGGAAACACCATATATTTT. It encodes CASSISASGNTIYF.